The 20 T cell receptor beta chains in this list originate from one sample, sequenced in a study of cytomegalovirus exposure and HLA in healthy donors. PCR employed 60 Vbeta and 13 Jbeta primers. Clones were read by immunoSEQ multiplex PCR, and TCRdb kept only the in-frame ones, dropping some. The profile shows a few hundred thousand clones, around 80% of them singletons. Sequencing used PBMCs. The receptor set was obtained from a woman in her fifties or sixties in good health and CMV-seropositive.

V and J are TRBV18 and TRBJ1-5; D is undetermined. Germline V lookup: CDR1 KGHSH, CDR2 LQKENI. V lost 0 bases, J lost 2 bases, and 5 bases lay in between. The CDR3 is made up of 14 amino acids. The CDR3 sequence: CASSPPGRNQPQHF. CDR3 DNA: TGTGCCAGCTCACCACCGGGCCGCAATCAGCCCCAGCATTTT.

This clone was detected ten times or more. The gene calls are TRBV7-3 and TRBJ1-6, with D perhaps matching TRBD1 (5 bases). With 0 bases removed from V and 6 bases from J, the gap between germline ends came to 6 bases. CDR3 length: 14 amino acids. Germline CDR1 reads SGHTA; CDR2 reads FQGTGA. The CDR3 sequence: CASSLTGANSPLHF. The DNA for the CDR3 is TGTGCCAGCAGCTTAACAGGGGCTAATTCACCCCTCCACTTT. The variable domain in full, with the rest retrieved from reference TRBV7-3 and TRBJ1-6, is GAGVSQTPSNKVTEKGKYVELRCDPISGHTALYWYRQSLGQGPEFLIYFQGTGAADDSGLPNDRFFAVRPEGSVSTLKIQRTERGDSAVYLCASSLTGANSPLHFGNGTRLTVT.

The chain recombines TRBV2 with TRBJ2-7, with TRBD1 matching over 8 bases. V dropped 3 bases and J dropped 4; count of bases not matched to a gene: 5. CDR3 length equals 14 residues. Germline CDR1 and CDR2: SNHLY and FYNNEI. CDR3 nucleotides: TGTGCCAGCAGTGATCAGGGGGCGGAGTACGAGCAGTACTTC. As protein: CASSDQGAEYEQYF.

V is TRBV28 and J is TRBJ2-5; 8 bases match TRBD2. From germline, CDR1 is MDHEN and CDR2 SYDVKM. The CDR3 runs to 14 residues. V shed 10 bases and J 7 bases; nucleotides not matched to a gene: 14. Here the CDR3 reads CATRSAGVRGTQYF. In DNA, the CDR3 is TGTGCCACCCGGTCAGCGGGGGTTCGGGGGACCCAGTACTTC.

V is TRBV5-1 and J is TRBJ1-6, with 7 bases fitting TRBD1. The CDR3 is 15 amino acids. Germline assignment: CDR1 SGHRS and CDR2 YFSETQ. V was clipped by 2 bases and J by 5 bases; unmatched bases: 4. CDR3 nucleotide sequence: TGCGCCAGCAGCTTACAGGGGCGGGATAATTCACCCCTCCACTTT. The encoded protein is CASSLQGRDNSPLHF.

This clone was picked up a small number of times. The gene calls are TRBV7-2 and TRBJ1-2; possibly TRBD1 for D (6 bases). There are 12 residues in the CDR3. Trimming removed 4 bases at V and 8 bases at J, with 11 bases between. Looked up from germline, CDR1 is SGHTA and CDR2 is FQGNSA. As DNA, the CDR3 is TGTGCCAGCAGCTCCGTAAGGGGGGGCTACACCTTC. Its protein is CASSSVRGGYTF.

This clone was detected only once. The V and J genes are TRBV11-2 and TRBJ2-5, with D tentatively TRBD1 (6 bases). The J call may be wrong; the DNA end is better matched by TRBJ2-7. The CDR3 is made up of 14 amino acids. Germline CDR1 reads SGHAT; CDR2 reads FQNNGV. In nucleotides, the CDR3 is TGTGCCAGCAGCTTAGGAGACAGGTGGTACGAGCAGTACTTC. Translated, it gives CASSLGDRWYEQYF.

This clone was detected only once. The CDR3 coding sequence is TGTGCCAGCAGCTTAGGGGGGCTTGGGGCCAACGTCCTGACTTTC. This translates into CASSLGGLGANVLTF. The chain is built from TRBV11-3 and TRBJ2-6; the D gene is possibly TRBD1 (6 bases). Trimming took off 1 base at V and 3 bases at J, with 7 bases between the two ends. Germline CDR1 is SGHNT and CDR2 is YENEEA. The CDR3 length is 15 residues.

The rearrangement links TRBV30 to TRBJ2-2, with 9 bases that match TRBD2. The V gene end was trimmed by 0 bases and the J gene end by 8 bases; junction bases not matched to a gene: 13. The CDR3 consists of 17 residues. Germline assignment: CDR1 GTSNPN and CDR2 SVGIG (reference sequence). The CDR3 reads CAWSVQWVAGASGELFF. CDR3 bases: TGTGCCTGGAGTGTACAGTGGGTAGCGGGAGCTTCGGGGGAGCTGTTTTTT.

This clone appeared a single time. J is TRBJ1-1 and V is TRBV5-1; 8 nucleotides match TRBD1. Germline CDR1 reads SGHRS; CDR2 reads YFSETQ. CDR3 size: 16 residues. The V and J ends lost 3 bases and 2 bases, in that order; junction bases with no gene match: 9. This chain's CDR3 is CASSSLDRAGNTEAFF. The CDR3 nucleotides are TGCGCCAGCAGCTCCTTGGACAGGGCGGGCAACACTGAAGCTTTCTTT.

This clone was observed a handful of times. The chain carries TRBV5-4 and TRBJ2-7, with D possibly being TRBD2 (6 bases). Germline CDR1 and CDR2: SGHNT and YYREEE (reference sequence). The CDR3 runs to 16 residues. V lost 4 bases, J lost 1 base, and 18 bases lay in between. CDR3 nucleotide sequence: TGTGCCAGCAGCCCCATAACGGCCCGGGGGTCCTACGAGCAGTACTTC. As protein: CASSPITARGSYEQYF. Full variable domain (rest looked up from reference TRBV5-4 and TRBJ2-7): ETGVTQSPTHLIKTRGQQVTLRCSSQSGHNTVSWYQQALGQGPQFIFQYYREEENGRGNFPPRFSGLQFPNYSSELNVNALELDDSALYLCASSPITARGSYEQYFGPGTRLTVT.

The CDR3 coding sequence is TGTGCCAGCAGCCCGCAGGGTCCAGCCTCCTACAATGAGCAGTTCTTC. Protein: CASSPQGPASYNEQFF. The J gene is TRBJ2-1, the V gene TRBV11-1; possibly TRBD1 for D (5 bases). Trimming removed 5 bases from V and 0 bases from J, with 14 bases in between. Germline V gene sequence: CDR1 SGHAT, CDR2 FQDESV (reference sequence). The CDR3 runs 16 residues.

The gene calls are TRBV28 and TRBJ1-6; 7 positions match TRBD1. Trimming cost V 2 bases and J 9 bases; bases outside gene matches: 13. Germline values: CDR1 MDHEN, CDR2 SYDVKM. This CDR3 is built from 17 residues. The CDR3 bases are TGTGCCAGCAGTTTAGATCCCGGCAGGGGGAAAACTTCACCCCTCCACTTT. Residues: CASSLDPGRGKTSPLHF.

This clone was seen a handful of times. This chain uses TRBV18 with TRBJ1-4, with D hard to call. Germline V lookup: CDR1 KGHSH, CDR2 LQKENI. The CDR3 runs to 15 residues. The V end was cut by 3 bases, the J end by 0 bases, with 8 bases between. CDR3 nucleotide sequence: TGTGCCAGCTCACCGCGATTTGCAACTAATGAAAAACTGTTTTTT. As protein: CASSPRFATNEKLFF. Combining the CDR3 with reference TRBV18 and TRBJ1-4 gives the whole variable domain NAGVMQNPRHLVRRRGQEARLRCSPMKGHSHVYWYRQLPEEGLKFMVYLQKENIIDESGMPKERFSAEFPKEGPSILRIQQVVRGDSAAYFCASSPRFATNEKLFFGSGTQLSVL.

The chain is built from TRBV9 and TRBJ1-1; 8 nucleotides align to TRBD1. The CDR3 totals 14 residues. V gave up 3 bases and J gave up 3 bases; unmatched junction bases: 4. Per the germline V gene, CDR1 is SGDLS and CDR2 is YYNGEE. CDR3 DNA: TGTGCCAGCAGCGCCGGACAGGGAGACACTGAAGCTTTCTTT. Translation gives CASSAGQGDTEAFF.

The sample holds a few counts of this clone. The chain is built from TRBV5-1 and TRBJ2-1; weak D call: TRBD2 (5 bases). Germline V gene sequence: CDR1 SGHRS, CDR2 YFSETQ. V lost 0 bases and J 0 bases, leaving 10 bases between the germline ends. The length of the CDR3 is 16 residues. The CDR3 nucleotides read TGCGCCAGCAGCTTGGCGGTGGGGAGCTCCTACAATGAGCAGTTCTTC. Translating gives CASSLAVGSSYNEQFF. Supplemented by reference TRBV5-1 and TRBJ2-1, the full variable domain reads KAGVTQTPRYLIKTRGQQVTLSCSPISGHRSVSWYQQTPGQGLQFLFEYFSETQRNKGNFPGRFSGRQFSNSRSEMNVSTLELGDSALYLCASSLAVGSSYNEQFFGPGTRLTVL.

This chain joins TRBV5-6 and TRBJ2-7; TRBD2 aligns across 13 bases. V lost 4 bases, J lost 2 bases, and 3 bases stayed unmatched. The CDR3 spans 15 residues. Germline V lookup: CDR1 SGHDT, CDR2 YYEEEE. The CDR3 loop reads CASSLTSGRPYEQYF. CDR3 nucleotides: TGTGCCAGCAGCCTGACTAGCGGGAGGCCCTACGAGCAGTACTTC.

The rearrangement uses TRBV6-1 and TRBJ2-7, with TRBD1 matching 11 bases. This CDR3 is built from 14 residues. The germline gives CDR1 MNHNS, CDR2 SASEGT. J was trimmed by 7 bases and V by 3 bases; bases with no gene match: 5. The CDR3 reads CASSELGTGGEQYF. CDR3 coding DNA: TGTGCCAGCAGTGAGCTTGGGACAGGGGGAGAGCAGTACTTC.

V usage is TRBV7-9 and J usage is TRBJ1-4; possible D gene TRBD1, 6 bases. The germline V and J ends were trimmed by 7 bases and 5 bases, with 11 bases remaining between them. CDR3 length equals 13 residues. Germline V gives CDR1 SEHNR, CDR2 FQNEAQ (reference sequence). CDR3: CASTGGPNEKLFF. The CDR3 coding sequence is TGTGCCAGCACCGGGGGGCCCAATGAAAAACTGTTTTTT.

DNA of the CDR3: TGTGCCAGCAGCACCGGCACGGACAGGGCTGGGGCCAACGTCCTGACTTTC. The encoded protein is CASSTGTDRAGANVLTF. V usage is TRBV5-4 and J usage is TRBJ2-6; TRBD1 agrees at 8 bases. This CDR3 comprises 17 residues. The J segment lost 2 bases and the V segment lost 4 bases, leaving 8 bases of the junction unmatched. CDR1 is SGHNT, CDR2 YYREEE, per germline (reference sequence). The whole variable domain, filled in from reference TRBV5-4 and TRBJ2-6, reads ETGVTQSPTHLIKTRGQQVTLRCSSQSGHNTVSWYQQALGQGPQFIFQYYREEENGRGNFPPRFSGLQFPNYSSELNVNALELDDSALYLCASSTGTDRAGANVLTFGAGSRLTVL.